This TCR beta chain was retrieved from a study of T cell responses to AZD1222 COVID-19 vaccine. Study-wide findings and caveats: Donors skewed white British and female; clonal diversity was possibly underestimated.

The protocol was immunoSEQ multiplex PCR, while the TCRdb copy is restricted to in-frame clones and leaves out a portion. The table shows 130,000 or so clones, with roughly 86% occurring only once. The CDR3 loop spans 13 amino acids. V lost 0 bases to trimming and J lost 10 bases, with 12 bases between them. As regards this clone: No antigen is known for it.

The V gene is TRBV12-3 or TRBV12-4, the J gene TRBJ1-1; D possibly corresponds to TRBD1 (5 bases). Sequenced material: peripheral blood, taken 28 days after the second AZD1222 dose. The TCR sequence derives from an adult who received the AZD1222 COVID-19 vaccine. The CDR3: CASSLARGDGAFF. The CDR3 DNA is TGTGCCAGCAGTTTAGCGCGAGGGGATGGAGCTTTCTTT.